This is a list of T cell receptor beta chains from one sample in a study of tumor and adjacent non-tumor tissue in lung cancer. TCRdb recomputed calls from the multiplex PCR reads with MiXCR, one row per CDR3 protein. The repertoire holds tens of thousands of distinct CDR3 sequences, with roughly 72% as singletons. Sequencing used lung tumor tissue. The source is a woman aged 40 to 50 with non-small cell lung cancer. Each CDR3 is given with its conserved first and last residue.

j_gene,v_gene,CDR3aa
TRBJ1-4,TRBV7-9,CASSTGQEGEKLFF
TRBJ2-3,TRBV7-3,CATSSRGLSTDTQYF
TRBJ1-2,TRBV11-2,CASRGQTSLYGHTF
TRBJ2-5,TRBV11-2,CASSIRGGAWKTQYF
TRBJ1-1,TRBV30,CVWSPTRGTEAFF
TRBJ2-5,TRBV6-1,CASSGALSVQEIQYF
TRBJ2-7,TRBV12-3/TRBV12-4,CDNSHREAYEQYF
TRBJ2-7,TRBV2,CASKKLAGGVGSYEQYF
TRBJ2-7,TRBV5-4,CAGSFGPGNYEQYF
TRBJ2-7,TRBV5-6,CASSPGRHYEQYF
TRBJ2-1,TRBV11-2,CASSLLAGELYNEQFF
TRBJ2-7,TRBV2,CASSAGRTLHEQYF
TRBJ1-2,TRBV7-9,CASSQGSRVTYGYIF
TRBJ2-1,TRBV6-1,CASSEQDTSYNEQFF
TRBJ2-2,TRBV6-2/TRBV6-3,CASRLLDRNTGEQFF
TRBJ2-1,TRBV11-3,CASNPGQGSNVQFF
TRBJ2-5,TRBV6-5,CASSYFGLRETQYF
TRBJ2-3,TRBV4-1,CTNSPTSSSTDTQYF
TRBJ2-1,TRBV29-1,CSVVNGISALRNEQFF
TRBJ1-4,TRBV6-6,CASSYKGHGGTNEKLFF
TRBJ2-5,TRBV29-1,CTVESWQGKETQYF
TRBJ2-5,TRBV4-2,CDSSPAFDQETQYF
TRBJ2-3,TRBV6-5,CASRVFTGTDTQYF
TRBJ1-6,TRBV6-7,CASSYLDGLGSSPLHF
TRBJ1-5,TRBV11-3,CASTLCPTTGQEENQPQDF
TRBJ1-2,TRBV28,CASNRNYGYTF
TRBJ1-5,TRBV6-6,CASKSLQWSSNQPQHF
TRBJ2-3,TRBV20-1,CSASSLAGSTDTQYF
TRBJ1-5,TRBV5-6,CASSQIRQTFNQPQHF
TRBJ2-3,TRBV11-2,CASSLSVARGSTDTQYF
TRBJ1-5,TRBV10-2,CASSDRNNQPHHF
TRBJ1-2,TRBV24-1,CTTSEGTPSGYTF
TRBJ2-6,TRBV5-1,CASSSGTGFISGANVLTF
TRBJ2-2,TRBV4-1,CASSHWGRGAAGELFF
TRBJ2-5,TRBV11-2,CASSVVGRRAQETRYF
TRBJ1-1,TRBV4-2,CASSQDWGGSPTEVFF
TRBJ1-1,TRBV30,CAWRHGGSRGLTEAFF
TRBJ2-5,TRBV29-1,CSVRRPYQETQYF
TRBJ1-4,TRBV4-2,CASSQEVGQGGRGRKLFF
TRBJ1-1,TRBV11-2,CASSLDLSPIAEAFF
TRBJ1-1,TRBV14,CASRRGTEAFF